This entry concerns a single T cell receptor (beta chain). The culture paired approximately 200,000 irradiated violet-dye-labeled stimulators with approximately 200,000 CFSE-labeled responders. Sequencing used immunoSEQ multiplex PCR; TCRdb keeps in-frame clones, though not all of them. The sample contains tens of thousands of clones, roughly 43% of which appear only once. These data originate in a study of graft-versus-host responses after intestinal transplantation. The CDR3 has 16 residues. Germline V lookup: CDR1 SGDLS, CDR2 YYNGEE. Unmatched junction bases numbered 9, after V lost 4 bases and J lost 3 bases.

The sequences come from alloreactive CD8+ T cells from a mixed lymphocyte reaction culture, collected before intestinal transplant. Sample subset: CFSE-low proliferating T cells sorted from roughly 6-day pre-transplant mixed lymphocyte reaction (GvH or HvG direction). The V call is TRBV9, the J call TRBJ2-1; TRBD2 matches at 8 bases. This TCR derives from a human patient who received an intestinal transplant. CDR3 DNA sequence: TGTGCCAGCAGCCTCTCGCCGGGACTAGACTACAATGAGCAGTTCTTC. This codes for CASSLSPGLDYNEQFF.